A selection of T cell receptor beta chains follows, all from one sample in a study of shared clonotypes between healthy human individuals. Data came from immunoSEQ multiplex PCR; TCRdb stores just in-frame clones and leaves some out. Among millions of clones listed, about 95% were seen once. The specimen sequenced was naive CD4+ T cells sorted from blood. The receptors were gathered from a young man in good health. CDR3s include the opening cysteine and the closing phenylalanine or tryptophan. D genes are given only for firm matches. For some rows the clone size is stated as once, few or many, or as a class when expanded; others skip it.

CDR3aa: CASSLVGGTDEQYF
CDR3nt: TGTGCCAGCAGCCTTGTTGGGGGGACCGACGAGCAGTACTTC
v_gene: TRBV5-6
d_gene: NA
j_gene: TRBJ2-7
abundance: NA

CDR3aa: CASRGSPLGNTEAFF
CDR3nt: TGTGCCAGCCGCGGCAGCCCTTTAGGGAACACTGAAGCTTTCTTT
v_gene: TRBV6-1
d_gene: NA
j_gene: TRBJ1-1
abundance: once

CDR3aa: CAISGTASNEKLFF
CDR3nt: TGTGCCATCAGTGGGACAGCCTCTAATGAAAAACTGTTTTTT
v_gene: TRBV10-3
d_gene: NA
j_gene: TRBJ1-4
abundance: NA

CDR3aa: CASSLGSETQYF
CDR3nt: TGTGCCAGCAGCTTAGGGTCGGAGACCCAGTACTTC
v_gene: TRBV7-6
d_gene: NA
j_gene: TRBJ2-5
abundance: NA

CDR3aa: CAISESSRIGETQYF
CDR3nt: TGTGCCATCAGTGAGTCGTCTAGGATAGGAGAGACCCAGTACTTC
v_gene: TRBV10-3
d_gene: NA
j_gene: TRBJ2-5
abundance: NA

CDR3aa: CASRVRSSQNQPQHF
CDR3nt: TGTGCCAGCAGGGTACGGTCATCCCAAAATCAGCCCCAGCATTTT
v_gene: TRBV28
d_gene: NA
j_gene: TRBJ1-5
abundance: NA

CDR3aa: CASSPQGAGTDTQYF
CDR3nt: TGTGCCAGCAGTCCACAGGGGGCTGGCACAGATACGCAGTATTTT
v_gene: TRBV28
d_gene: TRBD1
j_gene: TRBJ2-3
abundance: NA

CDR3aa: CASSITSGGVKDTQYF
CDR3nt: TGTGCCAGCAGCATTACTAGCGGGGGGGTGAAAGATACGCAGTATTTT
v_gene: TRBV9
d_gene: TRBD2
j_gene: TRBJ2-3
abundance: NA

CDR3aa: CASSVVGSGNEQFF
CDR3nt: TGTGCCAGCAGCGTAGTGGGGTCGGGGAATGAGCAGTTCTTC
v_gene: TRBV9
d_gene: NA
j_gene: TRBJ2-1
abundance: NA

CDR3aa: CASSARGNQPQHF
CDR3nt: TGTGCCAGTAGTGCCAGGGGTAATCAGCCCCAGCATTTT
v_gene: TRBV19
d_gene: NA
j_gene: TRBJ1-5
abundance: NA

CDR3aa: CASSPSDSRPQHF
CDR3nt: TGTGCCAGCTCACCCTCGGACAGCCGGCCCCAGCATTTT
v_gene: TRBV18
d_gene: NA
j_gene: TRBJ1-5
abundance: NA

CDR3aa: CASSYWDRGGTEAFF
CDR3nt: TGTGCCAGCAGCTACTGGGACAGGGGAGGTACTGAAGCTTTCTTT
v_gene: TRBV5-8
d_gene: TRBD1
j_gene: TRBJ1-1
abundance: NA

CDR3aa: CASSLEGGQETQYF
CDR3nt: TGCGCCAGCAGCTTGGAAGGGGGCCAAGAGACCCAGTACTTC
v_gene: TRBV5-1
d_gene: NA
j_gene: TRBJ2-5
abundance: NA

CDR3aa: CASSVDIPANTGELFF
CDR3nt: TGCGCCAGCAGCGTGGACATTCCCGCGAACACCGGGGAGCTGTTTTTT
v_gene: TRBV5-1
d_gene: NA
j_gene: TRBJ2-2
abundance: NA

CDR3aa: CASSLDWDTGELFF
CDR3nt: TGTGCCAGCAGCTTGGATTGGGACACCGGGGAGCTGTTTTTT
v_gene: TRBV5-6
d_gene: NA
j_gene: TRBJ2-2
abundance: NA

CDR3aa: CASTPGFSGNTIYF
CDR3nt: TGTGCCAGCACTCCGGGGTTCTCTGGAAACACCATATATTTT
v_gene: TRBV28
d_gene: NA
j_gene: TRBJ1-3
abundance: NA

CDR3aa: CAWSVSGDRSTDTQYF
CDR3nt: TGTGCCTGGAGTGTATCGGGGGACAGGAGCACAGATACGCAGTATTTT
v_gene: TRBV30
d_gene: TRBD1
j_gene: TRBJ2-3
abundance: NA

CDR3aa: CASNPSGPLYEQYF
CDR3nt: TGTGCCAGCAACCCTAGCGGGCCCCTTTACGAGCAGTACTTC
v_gene: TRBV6-5
d_gene: TRBD2
j_gene: TRBJ2-7
abundance: NA

CDR3aa: CASSQTSRGGNEQFF
CDR3nt: TGTGCCAGCAGCCAGACTAGTCGCGGGGGCAATGAGCAGTTCTTC
v_gene: TRBV27
d_gene: TRBD2
j_gene: TRBJ2-1
abundance: NA

CDR3aa: CASSPPRGVGTEAFF
CDR3nt: TGTGCCAGCAGTCCCCCGAGGGGTGTCGGCACTGAAGCTTTCTTT
v_gene: TRBV27
d_gene: NA
j_gene: TRBJ1-1
abundance: once

CDR3aa: CAISDSDGSYEQYF
CDR3nt: TGTGCCATCAGTGACTCCGACGGCTCCTACGAGCAGTACTTC
v_gene: TRBV10-3
d_gene: NA
j_gene: TRBJ2-7
abundance: once

CDR3aa: CASSSRTAPTGELFF
CDR3nt: TGTGCCAGCAGTTCCCGGACAGCACCCACCGGGGAGCTGTTTTTT
v_gene: TRBV6-1
d_gene: NA
j_gene: TRBJ2-2
abundance: NA

CDR3aa: CASSPTPTSYEQYF
CDR3nt: TGTGCCAGCAGCCCAACACCAACCTCCTACGAGCAGTACTTC
v_gene: TRBV9
d_gene: NA
j_gene: TRBJ2-7
abundance: NA

CDR3aa: CASSYRTQETQYF
CDR3nt: TGTGCCAGTAGTTATCGGACCCAAGAGACCCAGTACTTC
v_gene: TRBV19
d_gene: NA
j_gene: TRBJ2-5
abundance: NA

CDR3aa: CASTGRRTEKLFF
CDR3nt: TGTGCCAGCACGGGGAGAAGGACAGAAAAACTGTTTTTT
v_gene: TRBV7-9
d_gene: NA
j_gene: TRBJ1-4
abundance: NA

CDR3aa: CASSLVGQPKSNTEAFF
CDR3nt: TGTGCCAGCAGCTTAGTGGGACAGCCCAAATCGAACACTGAAGCTTTCTTT
v_gene: TRBV7-9
d_gene: TRBD1
j_gene: TRBJ1-1
abundance: NA

CDR3aa: CASSLAGPRGEAFF
CDR3nt: TGTGCCAGCAGCTTAGCGGGCCCCCGGGGTGAAGCTTTCTTT
v_gene: TRBV7-9
d_gene: NA
j_gene: TRBJ1-1
abundance: NA

CDR3aa: CASFGQYTDTQYF
CDR3nt: TGCGCCAGTTTTGGACAGTACACAGATACGCAGTATTTT
v_gene: TRBV5-1
d_gene: NA
j_gene: TRBJ2-3
abundance: NA

CDR3aa: CASSPSAGTNTGELFF
CDR3nt: TGTGCCAGCTCACCCTCGGCGGGGACAAACACCGGGGAGCTGTTTTTT
v_gene: TRBV18
d_gene: NA
j_gene: TRBJ2-2
abundance: NA

CDR3aa: CASSPDMGPEYF
CDR3nt: TGTGCCAGCAGCCCCGACATGGGGCCTGAGTACTTC
v_gene: TRBV2
d_gene: NA
j_gene: TRBJ2-7
abundance: NA

CDR3aa: CASSRLLPPRDASNTGELFF
CDR3nt: TGTGCCAGCTCACGTTTACTCCCCCCTCGGGACGCATCGAACACCGGGGAGCTGTTTTTT
v_gene: TRBV18
d_gene: NA
j_gene: TRBJ2-2
abundance: NA

CDR3aa: CAISEGGPNTEAFF
CDR3nt: TGTGCCATCAGTGAGGGAGGGCCGAACACTGAAGCTTTCTTT
v_gene: TRBV10-3
d_gene: NA
j_gene: TRBJ1-1
abundance: NA

CDR3aa: CASRAGQLNSPLHF
CDR3nt: TGTGCCAGCAGAGCAGGACAGCTGAATTCACCCCTCCACTTT
v_gene: TRBV7-3
d_gene: NA
j_gene: TRBJ1-6
abundance: NA

CDR3aa: CASSFNGELETQYF
CDR3nt: TGTGCCAGCAGTTTCAACGGGGAGTTAGAGACCCAGTACTTC
v_gene: TRBV28
d_gene: NA
j_gene: TRBJ2-5
abundance: NA

CDR3aa: CASSQVHYEQYF
CDR3nt: TGTGCCAGCAGCCAAGTGCACTACGAGCAGTACTTC
v_gene: TRBV14
d_gene: NA
j_gene: TRBJ2-7
abundance: NA

CDR3aa: CASSSLAGGPGGKNIQYF
CDR3nt: TGCGCCAGCAGCTCTCTAGCGGGAGGGCCCGGCGGCAAAAACATTCAGTACTTC
v_gene: TRBV5-1
d_gene: TRBD2
j_gene: TRBJ2-4
abundance: NA